The sequence of this T cell receptor beta chain was determined in a study of blood T cell repertoires in COVID-19. Background on the study: Some COVID-19 samples were acute and others convalescent; all came from the United States, Italy and Spain. The analysed material was cDNA or gDNA that came from T cells, B-cell-depleted T cells, or PBMCs.

Germline V gene data show CDR1 as SGHTA and CDR2 as FQGNSA. The CDR3 sequence is 16 residues long. Trimming took off 0 bases at V and 1 base at J, with 10 bases between the two ends. Original processing methods: Cell counts per sample came from amplifying reference gene primers. Method: immunoSEQ multiplex PCR; TCRdb's copy keeps in-frame clones and lacks some. The V and J calls and clone size were taken over from that table, and D and trimming were inferred from the DNA. The sample consists of tens of thousands of clones, 91% of them appearing once. The clonotype comes from a human donor with active COVID-19. The donor label of this sample is uncertain. This chain joins TRBV7-2 and TRBJ1-3; D is unclear. Sequenced sample: peripheral blood. The CDR3 spells CASSLALSRSGNTIYF. DNA for the CDR3: TGTGCCAGCAGCTTAGCTTTATCTCGGTCTGGAAACACCATATATTTT.